This is a list of T cell receptor beta chains from one sample in a study of T cell changes during pregnancy in multiple sclerosis. Using immunoSEQ multiplex PCR, the repertoire was profiled, and TCRdb retains in-frame clones only, with some absent. The data contain 71,000 or so clones, roughly 92% of them seen just once; the ten biggest clones take up more than 0.9%. The sequenced sample was peripheral blood, obtained in the third trimester of pregnancy. The origin of the receptors is a female donor with multiple sclerosis, enrolled in a pregnancy study. Both conserved end residues are part of each CDR3. Each record gives: V gene, clone size, J gene, D gene, CDR3 DNA, CDR3 protein. The D gene is left open where the match is weak. A row's size may be missing; if present it is once, few, many or a size class.

v_call: TRBV4-1; clone_size: NA; j_call: TRBJ2-7; d_call: NA; cdr3_nt: TGCGCCAGCAGCCAAGAGGTCAGTTCCTACGAGCAGTACTTC; cdr3_aa: CASSQEVSSYEQYF
v_call: TRBV29-1; clone_size: once; j_call: TRBJ1-3; d_call: NA; cdr3_nt: TGCAGCGTTGCCCTCTCTGGAAACACCATATATTTT; cdr3_aa: CSVALSGNTIYF
v_call: TRBV5-1; clone_size: NA; j_call: TRBJ1-1; d_call: TRBD1; cdr3_nt: TGCGCCAGCAGCTTGCCAGGGACAGGGGGGTACACTGAAGCTTTCTTT; cdr3_aa: CASSLPGTGGYTEAFF
v_call: TRBV9; clone_size: NA; j_call: TRBJ1-3; d_call: TRBD1; cdr3_nt: TGTGCCAGCAGCCCGACAGGGGGCCCCGGAAACACCATATATTTT; cdr3_aa: CASSPTGGPGNTIYF
v_call: TRBV5-1; clone_size: NA; j_call: TRBJ1-1; d_call: NA; cdr3_nt: TGCGCCAGCAGCTTGCAGTTGTTAGGGGGAGAAGCTTTCTTT; cdr3_aa: CASSLQLLGGEAFF
v_call: TRBV5-1; clone_size: NA; j_call: TRBJ1-1; d_call: NA; cdr3_nt: TGCGCCAGCCGCCCGAGTTGGACAACGAACACTGAAGCTTTCTTT; cdr3_aa: CASRPSWTTNTEAFF
v_call: TRBV5-6; clone_size: NA; j_call: TRBJ1-1; d_call: NA; cdr3_nt: TGTGCCAGCAGCTTGGCGGGGCAGGGGCGGTGGAACACTGAAGCTTTCTTT; cdr3_aa: CASSLAGQGRWNTEAFF
v_call: TRBV4-1; clone_size: NA; j_call: TRBJ2-2; d_call: TRBD2; cdr3_nt: TGCGCCAGCAGCCAAGAGGGGGCGGGGGGGCGTTTCACCGGGGAGCTGTTTTTT; cdr3_aa: CASSQEGAGGRFTGELFF
v_call: TRBV4-3; clone_size: once; j_call: TRBJ2-7; d_call: TRBD2; cdr3_nt: TGCGCCAGCAGCCCGGACGGGACTAACCATAATTACGAGCAGTACTTC; cdr3_aa: CASSPDGTNHNYEQYF
v_call: TRBV6-1; clone_size: NA; j_call: TRBJ1-2; d_call: TRBD1; cdr3_nt: TGTGCCAGCAGTGCGCGAGGACAGGCGAACTATGGCTACACCTTC; cdr3_aa: CASSARGQANYGYTF
v_call: TRBV14; clone_size: NA; j_call: TRBJ1-1; d_call: NA; cdr3_nt: TGTGCCAGCAGCCAAGATGGGGTCGGGGGGGGCCGCACTGAAGCTTTCTTT; cdr3_aa: CASSQDGVGGGRTEAFF
v_call: TRBV6-5; clone_size: once; j_call: TRBJ2-2; d_call: NA; cdr3_nt: TGTGCCAGCAGTTATGAGTCTCAGGGGTGGGCCGGGGAGCTGTTTTTT; cdr3_aa: CASSYESQGWAGELFF
v_call: TRBV5-1; clone_size: NA; j_call: TRBJ2-7; d_call: TRBD1; cdr3_nt: TGCGCCAGCAGCAGGGGACAGGGGGCTGGGTACGAGCAGTACTTC; cdr3_aa: CASSRGQGAGYEQYF
v_call: TRBV7-2; clone_size: NA; j_call: TRBJ2-5; d_call: TRBD2; cdr3_nt: TGTGCCAGCAGCTTAGACGGGACTAGCCAAGAGACCCAGTACTTC; cdr3_aa: CASSLDGTSQETQYF
v_call: TRBV6-1; clone_size: once; j_call: TRBJ1-4; d_call: TRBD1; cdr3_nt: TGTGCCAGCTCTGGGACAGCTAATGAAAAACTGTTTTTT; cdr3_aa: CASSGTANEKLFF
v_call: TRBV6-1; clone_size: once; j_call: TRBJ2-5; d_call: NA; cdr3_nt: TGTGCCAGCAGTGAAGGGGGGGGGCGAATCGAGACCCAGTACTTC; cdr3_aa: CASSEGGGRIETQYF
v_call: TRBV7-9; clone_size: NA; j_call: TRBJ2-2; d_call: NA; cdr3_nt: TGTGCCAGCAGCTTCTGGGGGCTGAACACCGGGGAGCTGTTTTTT; cdr3_aa: CASSFWGLNTGELFF
v_call: TRBV5-1; clone_size: once; j_call: TRBJ2-6; d_call: NA; cdr3_nt: TGCGCCAGCAGCTTTGCGTCTTCTGGGGCCAACGTCCTGACTTTC; cdr3_aa: CASSFASSGANVLTF
v_call: TRBV11-3; clone_size: once; j_call: TRBJ2-2; d_call: TRBD1; cdr3_nt: TGTGCCAGCAGTTCGTGGGACAGGGGCGCGGACACCGGGGAGCTGTTTTTT; cdr3_aa: CASSSWDRGADTGELFF
v_call: TRBV11-2; clone_size: NA; j_call: TRBJ2-1; d_call: NA; cdr3_nt: TGTGCCAGCAGCTTAGGCCCTTCCCTAGCGATCCTCTACAATGAGCAGTTCTTC; cdr3_aa: CASSLGPSLAILYNEQFF
v_call: TRBV10-3; clone_size: NA; j_call: TRBJ1-2; d_call: NA; cdr3_nt: TGTGCCATCAGGGACAGCGTCCTAGCCTATGGCTACACCTTC; cdr3_aa: CAIRDSVLAYGYTF
v_call: TRBV18; clone_size: once; j_call: TRBJ2-5; d_call: NA; cdr3_nt: TGTGCCAGCTCACCAACGGGGATGGAGACCCAGTACTTC; cdr3_aa: CASSPTGMETQYF
v_call: TRBV28; clone_size: many; j_call: TRBJ2-5; d_call: NA; cdr3_nt: TGTGCCAGCAGGGGGACTTTCCAAGAGACCCAGTACTTC; cdr3_aa: CASRGTFQETQYF
v_call: TRBV7-8; clone_size: NA; j_call: TRBJ1-5; d_call: NA; cdr3_nt: TGTGCCAGCAGCTTTTTGTCAGGGGCCACCATCAATCAGCCCCAGCATTTT; cdr3_aa: CASSFLSGATINQPQHF
v_call: TRBV5-1; clone_size: NA; j_call: TRBJ2-5; d_call: TRBD2; cdr3_nt: TGCGCCAGCAGCTCCGGGACTAGCAGAGAGACCCAGTACTTC; cdr3_aa: CASSSGTSRETQYF
v_call: TRBV6-5; clone_size: once; j_call: TRBJ2-1; d_call: NA; cdr3_nt: TGTGCCAGCAGTTACTCCGAACTAATCAATGAGCAGTTCTTC; cdr3_aa: CASSYSELINEQFF
v_call: TRBV5-1; clone_size: NA; j_call: TRBJ2-4; d_call: TRBD1; cdr3_nt: TGCGCCAGCAGCCCAAGGGGGCGTGAGGACATTCAGTACTTC; cdr3_aa: CASSPRGREDIQYF
v_call: TRBV19; clone_size: once; j_call: TRBJ2-6; d_call: NA; cdr3_nt: TGTGCCAGTAGTACCTTCTGGACACCCATCTCTGGGGCCAACGTCCTGACTTTC; cdr3_aa: CASSTFWTPISGANVLTF
v_call: TRBV5-5; clone_size: NA; j_call: TRBJ2-5; d_call: NA; cdr3_nt: TGTGCCAGCAGCTTATCTCGTCTTTCTAGTGGGGAGACCCAGTACTTC; cdr3_aa: CASSLSRLSSGETQYF
v_call: TRBV11-2; clone_size: NA; j_call: TRBJ2-7; d_call: NA; cdr3_nt: TGTGCCAGCAGCTTAACTCCGTGGGAGAAACCCCACGAGCAGTACTTC; cdr3_aa: CASSLTPWEKPHEQYF
v_call: TRBV7-2; clone_size: NA; j_call: TRBJ2-4; d_call: NA; cdr3_nt: TGTGCCAGCAGCCTCTCCCCCCAAAACATTCAGTACTTC; cdr3_aa: CASSLSPQNIQYF
v_call: TRBV4-3; clone_size: NA; j_call: TRBJ2-1; d_call: TRBD2; cdr3_nt: TGCGCCAGCAGCCAAGATACTAGCGGACCCTACAATGAGCAGTTCTTC; cdr3_aa: CASSQDTSGPYNEQFF
v_call: TRBV4-1; clone_size: NA; j_call: TRBJ2-3; d_call: TRBD2; cdr3_nt: TGCGCCAGCAGCCCGGGACTAGCGGGGGTTGGGCCCTACACAGATACGCAGTATTTT; cdr3_aa: CASSPGLAGVGPYTDTQYF
v_call: TRBV27; clone_size: NA; j_call: TRBJ1-1; d_call: NA; cdr3_nt: TGTGCCAGCAGTTGGACAGACCGCATGAACACTGAAGCTTTCTTT; cdr3_aa: CASSWTDRMNTEAFF
v_call: TRBV10-3; clone_size: NA; j_call: TRBJ2-1; d_call: TRBD2; cdr3_nt: TGTGCCATCAGCTCCCTACTAGCGGGAGGGGACAATGAGCAGTTCTTC; cdr3_aa: CAISSLLAGGDNEQFF
v_call: TRBV2; clone_size: NA; j_call: TRBJ2-2; d_call: NA; cdr3_nt: TGTGCCAGCGCGCGGACGAACACCGGGGAGCTGTTTTTT; cdr3_aa: CASARTNTGELFF
v_call: TRBV21-1; clone_size: NA; j_call: TRBJ2-7; d_call: NA; cdr3_nt: TGTGCCGGGACTAGCGGGAGATCGGGTCCCTACTACGAGCAGTACTTC; cdr3_aa: CAGTSGRSGPYYEQYF
v_call: TRBV29-1; clone_size: NA; j_call: TRBJ2-1; d_call: TRBD2; cdr3_nt: TGCAGTTCTATAGGCGGGAGCTCCTACAATGAGCAGTTCTTC; cdr3_aa: CSSIGGSSYNEQFF
v_call: TRBV21-1; clone_size: NA; j_call: TRBJ1-5; d_call: NA; cdr3_nt: TGTGCCAGCAGCAAAGATCGACAGGGGTGTAGCAATCAGCCCCAGCATTTT; cdr3_aa: CASSKDRQGCSNQPQHF
v_call: TRBV30; clone_size: NA; j_call: TRBJ2-7; d_call: TRBD2; cdr3_nt: TGTGCCTGGAGCCCGATGGGACTAGTAGACGAGCAGTACTTC; cdr3_aa: CAWSPMGLVDEQYF
v_call: TRBV19; clone_size: NA; j_call: TRBJ2-1; d_call: NA; cdr3_nt: TGTGCCAGTAGTATATCCGGGAGTGGCTACAATGAGCAGTTCTTC; cdr3_aa: CASSISGSGYNEQFF
v_call: TRBV11-2; clone_size: NA; j_call: TRBJ2-1; d_call: TRBD2; cdr3_nt: TGTGCCAGCAGCTTAGATCTGGCGGGAGCATGGAATGAGCAGTTCTTC; cdr3_aa: CASSLDLAGAWNEQFF
v_call: TRBV29-1; clone_size: NA; j_call: TRBJ1-2; d_call: NA; cdr3_nt: TGCAGCGTTGAAGATCTCGGGGAGGGACTCTATGGCTACACCTTC; cdr3_aa: CSVEDLGEGLYGYTF
v_call: TRBV6-6; clone_size: NA; j_call: TRBJ2-5; d_call: NA; cdr3_nt: TGTGCCAGCAGTTTACAAGAGACCCAGTACTTC; cdr3_aa: CASSLQETQYF
v_call: TRBV7-9; clone_size: NA; j_call: TRBJ2-3; d_call: NA; cdr3_nt: TGTGCCAGCAGCTTAGCGCAAGGAGACAGTAAAGATACGCAGTATTTT; cdr3_aa: CASSLAQGDSKDTQYF
v_call: TRBV19; clone_size: once; j_call: TRBJ1-5; d_call: NA; cdr3_nt: TGTGCCAGTAGCTCTTCGGCGGCGGACAATCAGCCCCAGCATTTT; cdr3_aa: CASSSSAADNQPQHF
v_call: TRBV7-2; clone_size: once; j_call: TRBJ1-1; d_call: NA; cdr3_nt: TGTGCCAGCAGCGCAGGCATAGGCACTGAAGCTTTCTTT; cdr3_aa: CASSAGIGTEAFF
v_call: TRBV7-9; clone_size: NA; j_call: TRBJ2-3; d_call: TRBD1; cdr3_nt: TGTGCCAGCAGCTTAGCGGGGACAGGGGGCATGACAGATACGCAGTATTTT; cdr3_aa: CASSLAGTGGMTDTQYF
v_call: TRBV19; clone_size: NA; j_call: TRBJ1-1; d_call: TRBD1; cdr3_nt: TGTGCCAGTAGCGACAGGGGGCTTCACACTGAAGCTTTCTTT; cdr3_aa: CASSDRGLHTEAFF
v_call: TRBV10-3; clone_size: NA; j_call: TRBJ1-3; d_call: NA; cdr3_nt: TGTGCCATCAGTGATTCCGCACCTACTGGAAACACCATATATTTT; cdr3_aa: CAISDSAPTGNTIYF
v_call: TRBV6-4; clone_size: NA; j_call: TRBJ1-1; d_call: NA; cdr3_nt: TGTGCCAGCAGTGATGGTAGGACAGAAGCTTTCTTT; cdr3_aa: CASSDGRTEAFF
v_call: TRBV7-2; clone_size: NA; j_call: TRBJ2-6; d_call: NA; cdr3_nt: TGTGCCAGCAGCTTAGTCAGGGGTGGGGCCAACGTCCTGACTTTC; cdr3_aa: CASSLVRGGANVLTF
v_call: TRBV9; clone_size: NA; j_call: TRBJ2-1; d_call: TRBD2; cdr3_nt: TGTGCCAGCAGCGTAACTAGCGGGACCTCCTACAATGAGCAGTTCTTC; cdr3_aa: CASSVTSGTSYNEQFF
v_call: TRBV13; clone_size: NA; j_call: TRBJ2-2; d_call: NA; cdr3_nt: TGTGCCAGCAGCTCGGACAATCCGAACACCGGGGAGCTGTTTTTT; cdr3_aa: CASSSDNPNTGELFF
v_call: TRBV5-5; clone_size: NA; j_call: TRBJ2-1; d_call: NA; cdr3_nt: TGTGCCAGCAGCTTCGTAGCCCTGAATGAGCAGTTCTTC; cdr3_aa: CASSFVALNEQFF
v_call: TRBV6-6; clone_size: NA; j_call: TRBJ2-7; d_call: TRBD2; cdr3_nt: TGTGCCAGCAGCCCTGGGACTAGCGGGAGTTACGAGCAGTACTTC; cdr3_aa: CASSPGTSGSYEQYF
v_call: TRBV7-2; clone_size: once; j_call: TRBJ2-5; d_call: TRBD2; cdr3_nt: TGTGCCAGCAGCCCCGGGGGGGGGCAAGAGACCCAGTACTTC; cdr3_aa: CASSPGGGQETQYF